Below, 15 T cell receptor beta chains from the same sample are listed, as sequenced in a study of immune aging and cytomegalovirus after organ transplant. A microwell BD Rhapsody targeted mRNA and AbSeq workflow captured the cells and built the libraries. TCRdb redid the calling of the single-cell sequencing reads with MiXCR, one entry per CDR3 protein. The data hold tens of thousands of distinct CDR3 sequences, with about a third observed a single time. Antigen specificity for these receptors is unknown. The time point: five sample-tagged time points from pre-transplant (day -1) to day 368 post-transplant, pooled. Material: CMV peptide-activated CD4+ and CD8+ T cells sorted from blood, obtained at five time points, pooled. Described subset: sorted CD8+CD137+ and CD4+CD154+ T cells after more than 9 h CMV IE-1 peptide stimulation. Receptors originate from a female donor who had a heart transplant and CMV viremia.

The J gene is TRBJ1-2, the V gene TRBV20-1; D is perhaps TRBD1 (6 bases). The CDR3 runs to 13 residues. Germline-derived CDR1 and CDR2 are DFQATT and SNEGSKA (reference sequence). Trimming removed 6 bases at V and 8 bases at J, with 19 bases between. The chain's CDR3 is CSARGKGSGGYTF. The CDR3 nucleotides read TGCAGTGCCAGGGGCAAAGGGAGTGGCGGCTACACCTTC.

The rearrangement uses TRBV2 and TRBJ2-7, with D possibly called TRBD1 or TRBD2 (5 bases each). This CDR3 region has 14 residues. Germline values: CDR1 SNHLY, CDR2 FYNNEI. The V and J ends lost 7 bases and 3 bases respectively, with 16 bases between them. The CDR3 spells CASTAGPEGYEQYF. The CDR3 DNA follows: TGTGCCAGCACTGCAGGGCCTGAGGGCTACGAGCAGTACTTC.

This clonotype is classed as medium-sized. The V call is TRBV2, the J call TRBJ2-7; possibly TRBD2 for D (6 bases). Germline V gives CDR1 SNHLY, CDR2 FYNNEI. The germline V and J ends were trimmed by 5 bases and 2 bases, with 19 bases remaining between them. The CDR3 covers 16 residues. This chain's CDR3 is CASSRERREPTYEQYF. CDR3 sequence (DNA): TGTGCCAGCAGTAGGGAGAGGAGGGAGCCAACCTACGAGCAGTACTTC.

This clonotype qualifies as medium-sized (0.01 to 0.1%). The V gene is TRBV5-1, the J gene TRBJ2-3; the D call may be TRBD1 or TRBD2 (6 bases each). The CDR3 runs to 14 residues. The germline V gene has CDR1 SGHRS and CDR2 YFSETQ. The V end lost 0 bases, the J end lost 8 bases, and 13 bases lay between the germline ends. CDR3 region: CASSLDAGGGTQYF. In DNA form, the CDR3 reads TGCGCCAGCAGCTTGGATGCCGGGGGCGGTACGCAGTATTTT.

Note on this clonotype: Because the CDR3 is missing its conserved closing phenylalanine or tryptophan, this is likely a read error. The chain uses TRBV7-2 and TRBJ2-3, with 8 bases aligning to TRBD2. V was clipped by 1 base and J by 6 bases; unmatched bases: 12. This CDR3 has 17 amino acids. CDR1 and CDR2 from the germline V gene are SGHTA and FQGNSA. The CDR3 loop is CASSLGAGVVGLDTQYS. As DNA, the CDR3 is TGTGCCAGCAGCTTAGGAGCGGGAGTGGTGGGATTGGATACGCAGTATTCT.

The chain uses TRBV12-3 or TRBV12-4 and TRBJ2-2; D is uncertain. V was clipped by 3 bases and J by 4 bases, with 6 bases between them. The CDR3 length is 13 residues. The CDR3 DNA sequence: TGTGCCAGCAGTTTTACCCGCACCGGGGAGCTGTTTTTT. Translating gives CASSFTRTGELFF.

This clonotype was seen repeatedly, ten times or more. A much larger clone lies one base from this, so it may be a read error. The rearrangement links TRBV11-2 to TRBJ1-2; 9 positions agree with TRBD1. V shed 1 base and J 8 bases; nucleotides not matched to a gene: 8. The germline gives CDR1 SGHAT, CDR2 FQNNGV. The CDR3 runs 15 residues. CDR3 sequence reads: CASSLGPGTGKGYTF. CDR3 sequence (DNA): TGTGCCAGCAGCTTAGGACCAGGGACAGGGAAAGGCTACACCTTC.

V gene TRBV12-3 or TRBV12-4 combines with J gene TRBJ2-6, with no clear D. V was clipped by 5 bases and J by 6 bases, with 8 bases between them. This CDR3 comprises 13 residues. CDR3 sequence reads: CASSLHKANVLTF. The CDR3 DNA sequence: TGTGCCAGCAGTCTGCATAAGGCCAACGTCCTGACTTTC.

Comments on this clonotype: Likely a read error: the CDR3 ends without its conserved phenylalanine or tryptophan. The chain links TRBV4-1 to TRBJ2-1, with 13 bases lining up with TRBD2. Germline V gene sequence: CDR1 MGHRA, CDR2 YSYEKL. The CDR3 length is 16 residues. V dropped 4 bases and J dropped 7; count of bases not matched to a gene: 7. The CDR3 sequence is CASSRRTSGRMNEQFL. The CDR3 bases are TGCGCCAGCAGCCGCAGGACTAGCGGGAGAATGAATGAGCAGTTCCTC.

About this clonotype: One base away lies a much larger clone, so this may be a sequencing read error. A read error is likely, as this CDR3 ends without the conserved phenylalanine or tryptophan. The gene calls are TRBV2 and TRBJ2-3, with D perhaps matching TRBD1 or TRBD2 (5 bases each). V dropped 4 bases and J dropped 0 bases, with 23 bases sitting between them. Germline V gene data show CDR1 as SNHLY and CDR2 as FYNNEI. CDR3 length: 19 residues. As DNA, the CDR3 is TGTGCCAGCAGTGGGGGCGGTTGGGAGTTGGACTCTAGCACAGATACGCAGTATCTT. This encodes CASSGGGWELDSSTDTQYL.

This clonotype was recorded many times. A much larger clone differs by one base, so this may be a read error. CDR3 nucleotides: TGTGCCAGCAGTGTAAGGGACTATGGCTGCACCTTC. Translated: CASSVRDYGCTF. The chain uses TRBV2 and TRBJ1-2, with TRBD1 as a possible D gene (5 bases). Germline V gene sequence: CDR1 SNHLY, CDR2 FYNNEI. This CDR3 region has 12 residues.

This clonotype came up many times. This may come from a read error, since a much larger clone is one base off. J is TRBJ1-6 and V is TRBV14; no clear D. The CDR3 covers 15 residues. Germline CDR1 reads SGHDN; CDR2 reads FVKESK. As DNA, the CDR3 is TGTGCCATCAGCCAAGACGGCAGGAGAAATTCACCCCTCCACTTT. The encoded protein is CAISQDGRRNSPLHF.

This clonotype showed up just a few times. Here the CDR3 reads CASSSGQGNTGELFF. CDR3 nucleotide sequence: TGTGCCAGCAGTTCCGGACAGGGGAACACCGGGGAGCTGTTTTTT. The chain has TRBV6-6 and TRBJ2-2; 8 bases map to TRBD1. CDR3 length: 15 amino acids. The germline gives CDR1 MNHNY, CDR2 SVGAGI (reference sequence). V gave up 4 bases and J gave up 1 base; unmatched junction bases: 2.

This clonotype was counted many times. The genes are TRBV29-1 and TRBJ2-3, with a tentative D call TRBD1 (6 bases). Between the trimmed V and J ends, which lost 7 bases and 6 bases, there was a span of 20 bases. Germline CDR1 reads SQVTM; CDR2 reads ANQGSEA. The CDR3 length is 14 residues. The CDR3 bases are TGCAGCGAAAGGACAGTTTTGAATATGGATACGCAGTATTTT. This translates into CSERTVLNMDTQYF.

The chain uses TRBV6-2 or TRBV6-3 and TRBJ1-5; 7 bases match TRBD1. Trimming removed 2 bases from V and 4 bases from J; junction bases left unmatched: 8. CDR1 MNHEY and CDR2 SVGEGT come from the germline V gene. There are 16 residues in the CDR3. The CDR3 sequence is CASSYHGTARNQPQHF. The CDR3 nucleotides read TGTGCCAGCAGTTACCACGGGACAGCTAGAAATCAGCCCCAGCATTTT.